The source of this TCR beta chain is a study of human T cells and chemical hapten exposure. Study results and caveats: TCRs exceeding a frequency of 1 in 1000 stayed unchanged under DPC sensitization.

TCRdb called the RACE reads again in MiXCR, with one record for every CDR3 protein. Among a few hundred thousand distinct CDR3 sequences listed, more than 4.5% were seen once. The table lists this clonotype with many counts. Antigen specificity is unknown. J gave up 0 bases and V 2 bases, and 3 bases lay outside the gene matches. The CDR3 covers 15 residues. Per the germline V gene, CDR1 is SGDLS and CDR2 is YYNGEE. Indicated time point: patch test 1, 2 weeks after DPC sensitization. The treatment was: therapeutic diphenylcyclopropenone sensitization with weekly scalp DPC. The gene calls are TRBV9 and TRBJ1-1; 8 bases agree with TRBD1. The sequence derives from a woman aged 45-59 years with alopecia areata. Some clones in this sample may be carry-over from other donors' samples. This specimen consisted of whole blood, obtained in connection with sensitization to the hapten diphenylcyclopropenone (DPC). The CDR3, as DNA: TGTGCCAGCAGCGTCGGACAGGGAATGAACACTGAAGCTTTCTTT. Protein: CASSVGQGMNTEAFF.